This TCR beta chain comes out of a study of Ad26.COV2.S vaccination and SARS-CoV-2 variants. Study-level background: Donor was one of the participants in the Ad26.COV2.S arm of the COV1001 trial. Study-wide results and limits: A substantial breadth of spike-specific CD8+ and CD4+ T cell responses after vaccination has been reported.

Comments on this clone: The antigen is not known.

The CDR3 covers 16 residues. Some clones are missing from TCRdb's copy, which holds only in-frame ones; the method was immunoSEQ multiplex PCR. The table lists under 550,000 clones, around 90% of them singletons. Treatment reported: some 20 received Ad26.COV2.S at low or high dose, single or two shots; roughly five received placebo; per-sample allocation not given. Following the first vaccine or placebo injection, samples were taken on day 63. This clonotype originated in a person aged 18-65 years who received the Ad26.COV2.S COVID-19 vaccine or a placebo. The sequencing used peripheral blood, collected in a trial of Ad26.COV2.S vaccine versus placebo. The gene calls are TRBV21-1 and TRBJ1-2; the table's D call, TRBD1, was not checked against the DNA. TRBV21-1 is a pseudogene locus. As DNA, the CDR3 is TGTGCCAGCAGCAAAGAATCGGCCAGGGAAGGCTATGGCTACACCTTC. It specifies CASSKESAREGYGYTF.